This entry lists 23 T cell receptor beta chains sequenced from one sample in a study of technical replicates of blood from a handful of donors. The protocol was immunoSEQ multiplex PCR, while the TCRdb copy is restricted to in-frame clones and leaves out a portion. Among 45,000 to 55,000 clones listed, roughly 94% were seen once. Source material: T cells isolated from PBMCs. Receptor source: a human donor in good health.

The V and J genes are TRBV5-7 and TRBJ2-3; D is possibly TRBD2 (5 bases). TRBV5-7 is classed as an ORF, of uncertain function. Between the trimmed V and J ends, which lost 0 bases and 6 bases, there was a span of 5 bases. The CDR3 spans 12 residues. The CDR3 coding sequence is TGTGCCAGCAGCTTGGCGGGGGATACGCAGTATTTT. Translating gives CASSLAGDTQYF.

This clone was counted once. This sequence joins TRBV14 and TRBJ2-7; TRBD1 is a possible D gene (5 bases). The length of the CDR3 is 12 residues. Germline V CDR1 and CDR2: SGHDN, FVKESK. This chain's CDR3 is CTVPPGSYEQYF. CDR3 in DNA: TGTACCGTTCCCCCAGGGTCCTACGAGCAGTACTTC.

This chain uses TRBV5-6 with TRBJ2-2, with D perhaps matching TRBD1 (6 bases). This CDR3 spans 12 amino acids. Trimming cost V 1 base and J 8 bases, with 6 bases left between them. Per germline, CDR1 SGHDT and CDR2 YYEEEE. CDR3 in amino acids: CASSLTGGELFF. CDR3 bases: TGTGCCAGCAGCTTGACAGGGGGGGAGCTGTTTTTT.

V gene TRBV7-6 combines with J gene TRBJ2-5; perhaps TRBD1 as D (7 bases). The germline V gene has CDR1 SGHVS and CDR2 FNYEAQ. Trimming removed 4 bases from V and 2 bases from J, with 20 bases in between. This CDR3 spans 17 amino acids. The CDR3: CASSSGEATGLQETQYF. The CDR3, as DNA: TGTGCCAGCAGCTCGGGGGAGGCGACAGGGCTGCAAGAGACCCAGTACTTC.

The chain has TRBV5-1 and TRBJ2-3; 8 nucleotides align to TRBD2. This CDR3 has 14 amino acids. V shed 4 bases, J shed 1 base, and the junction held 2 bases outside the gene matches. Per germline, CDR1 SGHRS and CDR2 YFSETQ. CDR3 region: CASSISGGTDTQYF. DNA for the CDR3: TGCGCCAGCAGCATTAGCGGGGGCACAGATACGCAGTATTTT.

This clone has only a few counts. The chain is built from TRBV5-1 and TRBJ1-1, with 7 bases aligning to TRBD1. V shed 5 bases, J shed 4 bases, and the junction held 8 bases outside the gene matches. Per germline, CDR1 SGHRS and CDR2 YFSETQ. The CDR3 length is 14 residues. The CDR3 protein is CASRLTGAGTEAFF. In DNA, the CDR3 is TGCGCCAGCAGATTAACAGGGGCTGGCACTGAAGCTTTCTTT.

The CDR3 spells CASSRAAGTDTQYF. The CDR3 DNA sequence: TGCGCCAGCAGCCGGGCAGCGGGGACAGATACGCAGTATTTT. This chain connects TRBV5-1 to TRBJ2-3; 7 bases are shared with TRBD2. CDR1 and CDR2 (germline): SGHRS, YFSETQ. V gave up 4 bases and J gave up 3 bases; unmatched junction bases: 5. This CDR3 spans 14 amino acids.

This chain connects TRBV14 to TRBJ2-3, with 7 bases that match TRBD2. The CDR3 spans 15 residues. V lost 1 base and J lost 6; bases outside the gene matches: 7. Germline V gene sequence: CDR1 SGHDN, CDR2 FVKESK. The DNA of the CDR3 is TGTGCCAGCAGCCAAGTGACGGGGGGTTGGGATACGCAGTATTTT. Translated, it gives CASSQVTGGWDTQYF.

The chain uses TRBV15 and TRBJ1-2; 9 positions agree with TRBD1. Trimming at V came to 1 base and at J to 8 bases, leaving 8 bases not matched to a gene. The CDR3 has 15 amino acids. Germline V gene sequence: CDR1 LNHNV, CDR2 YYDKDF (reference sequence). The CDR3 sequence is CATSRANRGPGGYTF. For the CDR3, the DNA is TGTGCCACCAGCAGAGCCAACAGGGGGCCCGGGGGCTACACCTTC.

CDR3 nucleotide sequence: TGCGCCAGCAGCTTGTTTGGGGGGAGCTATGGCTACACCTTC. This gives the protein CASSLFGGSYGYTF. V gene TRBV5-1 combines with J gene TRBJ1-2; a weak D match, TRBD1 (5 bases). Trimming cost V 1 base and J 4 bases, with 11 bases left between them. The CDR3 is made up of 14 amino acids. The germline gives CDR1 SGHRS, CDR2 YFSETQ. Full variable domain (missing parts from reference TRBV5-1 and TRBJ1-2): KAGVTQTPRYLIKTRGQQVTLSCSPISGHRSVSWYQQTPGQGLQFLFEYFSETQRNKGNFPGRFSGRQFSNSRSEMNVSTLELGDSALYLCASSLFGGSYGYTFGSGTRLTVV.

J is TRBJ2-5 and V is TRBV5-1; no reliable D call. The V end was cut by 0 bases, the J end by 4 bases, with 7 bases between. In germline, CDR1 is SGHRS, CDR2 YFSETQ. The CDR3 consists of 13 residues. CDR3 sequence: CASSLDHRETQYF. The CDR3 DNA reads TGCGCCAGCAGCTTGGATCATAGAGAGACCCAGTACTTC.

The V and J genes are TRBV5-4 and TRBJ2-3, with D possibly matching TRBD2 (6 bases). The CDR3 runs 15 residues. The ends were cut back, 0 bases at V and 6 bases at J, with 14 bases in the middle. The V gene's germline CDR1 is SGHNT and CDR2 YYREEE (reference sequence). The CDR3 region is CASSLGGRSGDTQYF. The CDR3 coding sequence is TGTGCCAGCAGCTTGGGGGGGAGGAGTGGTGATACGCAGTATTTT.

The CDR3 is CASSTRAQTGHPSYGYTF. CDR3 nucleotide sequence: TGTGCCAGCAGCACAAGAGCACAAACAGGACATCCTTCCTATGGCTACACCTTC. The J gene is TRBJ1-2, the V gene TRBV7-9; possibly TRBD1 for D (5 bases). Looked up from germline, CDR1 is SEHNR and CDR2 is FQNEAQ (reference sequence). This CDR3 is 18 amino acids long. V shed 5 bases and J shed 4 bases, with 26 bases lying between them.

This chain connects TRBV5-1 to TRBJ2-7; 7 bases fit TRBD1. V shed 6 bases and J 2 bases; nucleotides not matched to a gene: 5. Germline V gene data show CDR1 as SGHRS and CDR2 as YFSETQ. CDR3 size: 13 residues. CDR3 protein: CASKTDRAYEQYF. The DNA of the CDR3 is TGCGCCAGCAAAACTGACAGGGCCTACGAGCAGTACTTC.

V is TRBV6-5 and J is TRBJ2-2; 7 bases match TRBD1. V shed 0 bases, J shed 7 bases, and the junction held 5 bases outside the gene matches. CDR3 length equals 15 residues. CDR1 MNHEY and CDR2 SVGAGI come from the germline V gene. The CDR3 DNA reads TGTGCCAGCAGTTACTCTGAGGGGGCGGGCGGGGAGCTGTTTTTT. Translated: CASSYSEGAGGELFF.

The genes are TRBV5-6 and TRBJ2-7, with D possibly matching TRBD1 (6 bases). In germline, CDR1 is SGHDT, CDR2 YYEEEE. CDR3 size: 12 residues. V was trimmed by 3 bases and J by 3 bases, leaving 7 bases between them. Here the CDR3 DNA reads TGTGCCAGCAGCTGGACAGACTACGAGCAGTACTTC. The encoded protein is CASSWTDYEQYF.

The chain carries TRBV6-5 and TRBJ2-7, with 7 positions matching TRBD1. CDR3 length equals 13 residues. Trimming removed 5 bases from V and 2 bases from J; junction bases left unmatched: 3. The V gene's germline CDR1 is MNHEY and CDR2 SVGAGI. The DNA of the CDR3 is TGTGCCAGCAGTCACAGGGGAGCCTACGAGCAGTACTTC. It encodes CASSHRGAYEQYF.

The sample holds one count of this clone. The rearrangement uses TRBV5-1 and TRBJ2-3; possible D gene TRBD2, 6 bases. Germline CDR1 is SGHRS and CDR2 is YFSETQ. The CDR3 consists of 16 residues. V was pared by 0 bases and J by 2 bases, with 13 bases between. Here the CDR3 reads CASSLAGSGSTDTQYF. In DNA, the CDR3 is TGCGCCAGCAGCTTGGCCGGGAGCGGATCCACAGATACGCAGTATTTT.

V usage is TRBV9 and J usage is TRBJ2-3, with no clear D. V was cut by 0 bases and J by 2 bases, with 10 bases left in between. This CDR3 contains 15 residues. CDR1 and CDR2 (germline): SGDLS, YYNGEE. This CDR3 reads CASSVAGGFTDTQYF. The CDR3 DNA sequence: TGTGCCAGCAGCGTAGCTGGCGGATTCACAGATACGCAGTATTTT.

The chain joins TRBV28 to TRBJ1-5; D is unclear. The germline CDR1 and CDR2 sequences are MDHEN and SYDVKM. CDR3 size: 14 residues. V lost 10 bases to trimming and J lost 6 bases, with 19 bases between them. CDR3: CATLEGSDSQPQHF. CDR3 in DNA: TGTGCCACCCTCGAGGGTTCCGATTCTCAGCCCCAGCATTTT.

The gene calls are TRBV28 and TRBJ2-6; 10 nucleotides match TRBD1. From germline, CDR1 is MDHEN and CDR2 SYDVKM. Trimming removed 6 bases from V and 2 bases from J; junction bases left unmatched: 7. The CDR3 has 17 residues. The CDR3 loop is CASRSRTGGTGANVLTF. Written as DNA, the CDR3 is TGTGCCAGCAGATCAAGGACAGGGGGAACTGGGGCCAACGTCCTGACTTTC.

This chain connects TRBV10-3 to TRBJ2-3; 11 bases align to TRBD2. There are 17 residues in the CDR3. From germline, CDR1 is ENHRY and CDR2 SYGVKD. Germline trimming cut 1 base from V and 6 bases from J; bases unmatched to any gene: 9. The chain's CDR3 is CAISEFLAGGDWDTQYF. The CDR3 DNA sequence: TGTGCCATCAGTGAGTTTCTAGCGGGAGGTGACTGGGATACGCAGTATTTT.

The chain uses TRBV5-1 and TRBJ1-1, with D tentatively TRBD1 (5 bases). The CDR3 runs 13 residues. In germline, CDR1 is SGHRS, CDR2 YFSETQ. V lost 2 bases to trimming and J lost 3 bases, with 8 bases between them. The CDR3 region is CASSFSRDTEAFF. DNA for the CDR3: TGCGCCAGCAGCTTTTCCAGGGACACTGAAGCTTTCTTT.